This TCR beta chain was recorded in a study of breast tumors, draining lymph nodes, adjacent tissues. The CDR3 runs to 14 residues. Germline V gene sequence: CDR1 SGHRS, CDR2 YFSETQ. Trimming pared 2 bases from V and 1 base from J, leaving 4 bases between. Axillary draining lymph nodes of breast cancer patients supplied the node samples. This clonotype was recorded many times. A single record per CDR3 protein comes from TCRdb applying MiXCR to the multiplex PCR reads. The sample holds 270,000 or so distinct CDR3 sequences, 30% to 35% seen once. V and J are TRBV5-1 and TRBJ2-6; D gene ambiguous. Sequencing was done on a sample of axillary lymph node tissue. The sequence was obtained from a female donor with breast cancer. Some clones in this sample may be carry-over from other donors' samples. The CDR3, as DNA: TGCGCCAGCAGCTTTCAATCTGGGGCCAACGTCCTGACTTTC. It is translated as CASSFQSGANVLTF.